Presented here are 15 T cell receptor beta chains from one specimen sequenced in a study of blood T cell repertoires in COVID-19 (TCRdb year 2020). The receptor library was made with the immunoSEQ multiplex PCR assay. Here the immuneACCESS table is served through TCRdb, limited to in-frame sequences with V and J called. Missing clones are a known gap in these copies; in checked studies unresolved V genes cover under half, and the rest lacks a known reason. The sample table lists over 130,000 clones, around three quarters of them with a count of one. Together, the top ten hold around 17% of the sample. Sequenced sample: peripheral blood. These receptors all stem from a man aged 50 to 59 with acute or convalescent COVID-19.

V is TRBV3-1 (or the pseudogene TRBV3-2) and J is TRBJ1-1; no clear D gene. The CDR3 runs to 17 residues. Trimming cost V 4 bases and J 0 bases, with 18 bases left between them. Germline lookup yields CDR1 LGHDT and CDR2 YNNKEL (reference sequence). The CDR3 sequence: CASSPLRSITMNTEAFF. The DNA for the CDR3 is TGTGCCAGCAGCCCCCTGAGGTCCATCACAATGAACACTGAAGCTTTCTTT.

The CDR3 nucleotides read TGTGCCAGCAGGGGGGGGGTCGTCAACACCGGGGAGCTGTTTTTT. This codes for CASRGGVVNTGELFF. This chain uses TRBV27 with TRBJ2-2; 7 bases match TRBD2. With 6 bases clipped from V and 2 bases from J, the junction kept 6 bases outside the gene matches. From germline, CDR1 is MNHEY and CDR2 SMNVEV (reference sequence). CDR3 length equals 15 residues.

Points on this clone: Its ends do not fully match the called genes, so a read error is possible. This chain joins TRBV30 and TRBJ1-1, with D possibly matching TRBD1 (6 bases). CDR1 GTSNPN and CDR2 SVGIG come from the germline V gene (reference sequence). This CDR3 is built from 12 residues. The CDR3 region has the DNA TGTGCCTGGGGAACAGGGAACCCTGAAGCTTTCTTT. Amino acid sequence: CAWGTGNPEAFF.

The V and J genes are TRBV2 and TRBJ2-3, with D possibly TRBD2 on 6 matching bases. Trimming shortened V by 7 bases and J by 8 bases, and 22 bases separated the two germline ends. Germline V lookup: CDR1 SNHLY, CDR2 FYNNEI. The CDR3 is 15 amino acids. This chain's CDR3 is CASNRNGGTSGTQYF. The CDR3 region has the DNA TGTGCCAGCAACAGGAACGGGGGAACCTCCGGTACGCAGTATTTT.

Only one count was recorded for this clone. The chain is built from TRBV5-1 and TRBJ1-6; D remains unclear. V was trimmed by 2 bases and J by 7 bases, leaving 10 bases between them. The CDR3 runs to 14 residues. Germline values: CDR1 SGHRS, CDR2 YFSETQ. The chain's CDR3 is CASSLGVGNSPLHF. The CDR3 DNA reads as TGCGCCAGCAGCTTAGGCGTCGGGAATTCACCCCTCCACTTT. The variable domain in full, with the rest retrieved from reference TRBV5-1 and TRBJ1-6, is KAGVTQTPRYLIKTRGQQVTLSCSPISGHRSVSWYQQTPGQGLQFLFEYFSETQRNKGNFPGRFSGRQFSNSRSEMNVSTLELGDSALYLCASSLGVGNSPLHFGNGTRLTVT.

This rearrangement joins TRBV11-2 to TRBJ2-5, with TRBD2 as a possible D gene (5 bases). Trimming stripped 0 bases from V and 7 bases from J, with 15 bases between. Germline V lookup: CDR1 SGHAT, CDR2 FQNNGV. The CDR3 sequence is 15 residues long. The DNA of the CDR3 is TGTGCCAGCAGCTTAGATCGGGGTCGGTGGGGGACCCAGTACTTC. It specifies CASSLDRGRWGTQYF. The variable domain in full, completed from reference TRBV11-2 and TRBJ2-5, reads EAGVAQSPRYKIIEKRQSVAFWCNPISGHATLYWYQQILGQGPKLLIQFQNNGVVDDSQLPKDRFSAERLKGVDSTLKIQPAKLEDSAVYLCASSLDRGRWGTQYFGPGTRLLVL.

Sample share makes this clone medium-sized. This chain uses TRBV29-1 with TRBJ2-3, with a weak D call TRBD1 (5 bases). Looked up from germline, CDR1 is SQVTM and CDR2 is ANQGSEA. The CDR3 contains 11 residues. V was shortened by 3 bases and J by 4 bases, with 5 bases between the two germline ends. The CDR3 nucleotides read TGCAGCGTTGACAGGGCAGATACGCAGTATTTT. Amino acid sequence: CSVDRADTQYF.

The chain is built from TRBV7-2 and TRBJ2-1; the D gene is possibly TRBD2 (5 bases). The CDR3 runs to 13 residues. Germline V gene sequence: CDR1 SGHTA, CDR2 FQGNSA. V lost 2 bases to trimming and J lost 4 bases, with 6 bases between them. CDR3 protein: CASSLRLYNEQFF. In nucleotides, the CDR3 is TGTGCCAGCAGCTTAAGACTATACAATGAGCAGTTCTTC.

J is TRBJ2-1 and V is TRBV27; 10 bases agree with TRBD1. Looked up from germline, CDR1 is MNHEY and CDR2 is SMNVEV (reference sequence). The trim removed 7 bases at V and 4 bases at J, leaving 7 bases unmatched. CDR3 length equals 15 residues. The chain's CDR3 is CASTLDRGTYNEQFF. For the CDR3, the DNA is TGTGCCAGCACCCTGGACAGGGGGACATACAATGAGCAGTTCTTC.

This chain uses TRBV20-1 with TRBJ1-2, with D possibly TRBD1 on 5 matching bases. This CDR3 contains 13 residues. Germline V lookup: CDR1 DFQATT, CDR2 SNEGSKA (reference sequence). V was trimmed by 3 bases and J by 4 bases, leaving 12 bases between them. The CDR3 reads CSASTGLTYGYTF. The CDR3 coding sequence is TGCAGTGCTAGTACAGGCCTTACCTATGGCTACACCTTC.

J is TRBJ1-5 and V is TRBV4-1; 7 bases are a match to TRBD1. Germline assignment: CDR1 MGHRA and CDR2 YSYEKL. V dropped 8 bases and J dropped 1; count of bases not matched to a gene: 8. CDR3 length: 15 residues. Written as DNA, the CDR3 is TGCGCCAGCGGTCACGTACAGGGGAGCAATCAGCCCCAGCATTTT. Encoded protein: CASGHVQGSNQPQHF.

The gene calls are TRBV28 and TRBJ2-5, with D possibly being TRBD2 (7 bases). V shed 2 bases and J shed 5 bases, with 15 bases lying between them. The CDR3 loop spans 15 amino acids. The V gene's germline CDR1 is MDHEN and CDR2 SYDVKM. This CDR3 is CASSLGGGRRETQYF. The CDR3 DNA is TGTGCCAGCAGTTTAGGGGGGGGGCGGCGGGAGACCCAGTACTTC.

The V and J genes are TRBV6-4 and TRBJ1-5; D call uncertain. Germline loops: CDR1 MRHNA, CDR2 SNTAGT. The CDR3 totals 14 residues. V lost 1 base and J 11 bases, leaving 15 bases between the germline ends. CDR3 region: CASSDWPRFLAQHF. The CDR3 nucleotides are TGTGCCAGCAGTGACTGGCCCCGTTTCCTGGCCCAGCATTTT.

V usage is TRBV5-6 and J usage is TRBJ2-7, with D perhaps matching TRBD2 (6 bases). The germline gives CDR1 SGHDT, CDR2 YYEEEE. The ends were cut back, 6 bases at V and 5 bases at J, with 15 bases in the middle. This CDR3 contains 13 residues. CDR3 region: CASNPQRGNEQYV. The DNA of the CDR3 is TGTGCCAGCAATCCTCAACGGGGGAACGAGCAGTACGTC.

The rearrangement links TRBV19 to TRBJ1-1; the match to TRBD1 covers 10 bases. Germline assignment: CDR1 LNHDA and CDR2 SQIVND (reference sequence). The J segment lost 1 base and the V segment lost 5 bases, leaving 4 bases of the junction unmatched. There are 15 residues in the CDR3. The CDR3 region has the DNA TGTGCCAGTAGTCCGGGGACAGGGGCGAACACTGAAGCTTTCTTT. This translates into CASSPGTGANTEAFF.